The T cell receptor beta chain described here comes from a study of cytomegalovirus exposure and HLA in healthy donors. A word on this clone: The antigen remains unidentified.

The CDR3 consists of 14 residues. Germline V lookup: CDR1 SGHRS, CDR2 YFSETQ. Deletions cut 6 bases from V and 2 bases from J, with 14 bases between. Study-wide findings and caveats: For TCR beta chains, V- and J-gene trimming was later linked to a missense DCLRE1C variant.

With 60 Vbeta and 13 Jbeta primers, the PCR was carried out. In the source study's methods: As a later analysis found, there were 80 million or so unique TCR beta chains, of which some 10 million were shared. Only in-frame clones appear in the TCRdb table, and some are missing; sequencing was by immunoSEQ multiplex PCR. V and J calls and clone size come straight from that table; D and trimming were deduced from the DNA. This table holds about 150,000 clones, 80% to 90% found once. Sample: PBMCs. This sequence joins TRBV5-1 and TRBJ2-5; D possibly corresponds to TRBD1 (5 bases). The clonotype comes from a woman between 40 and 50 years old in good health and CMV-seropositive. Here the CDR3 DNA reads TGCGCCAGCACCGTACAGGCCCCACAAGAGACCCAGTACTTC. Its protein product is CASTVQAPQETQYF.